Below are 10 T cell receptor beta chains sequenced from a single sample in a study of blood T cells in healthy people across ages. With a J-beta primer mix and a sample-barcoded 5' primer, a second PCR ran 7 to 11 cycles. One entry per CDR3 protein, called by TCRdb with MiXCR from the 5' RACE reads. This table has 1.8 million or so distinct CDR3 sequences, approximately 40% appearing once. The sequencing input was blood. These receptors were obtained from a human donor in good health.

The J gene is TRBJ2-7, the V gene TRBV4-2, with D perhaps matching TRBD2 (7 bases). The V and J ends lost 0 bases and 7 bases respectively, with 25 bases between them. Germline CDR1 is LGHNA and CDR2 is YNFKEQ. CDR3 length: 18 residues. CDR3 DNA: TGTGCCAGCAGCCAAGATGGTCCGGGGGGCGAGGGGTACAATGAGCAGTACTTC. Translated: CASSQDGPGGEGYNEQYF.

As to this clonotype: This may be a read error, as it is one base from a much larger clone. The chain couples TRBV6-2 or TRBV6-3 to TRBJ2-6, with D possibly matching TRBD1 (5 bases). Germline V CDR1 and CDR2: MNHEY, SVGEGT. This CDR3 comprises 19 residues. The CDR3 DNA reads TGTGCCAGCAGTCGGCCGATTAACTTACTATCATCTGGGGCCAACGCCCTGACTTTC. Amino acid sequence: CASSRPINLLSSGANALTF.

This chain joins TRBV11-2 and TRBJ2-2; no firm D call. CDR1 is SGHAT and CDR2 is FQNNGV in the germline V gene. V was trimmed by 5 bases and J by 4 bases, leaving 11 bases between them. This CDR3 is built from 14 residues. CDR3 loop: CASSTGPTTGELFF. The CDR3 DNA is TGTGCCAGCAGCACTGGGCCGACCACCGGGGAGCTGTTTTTT.

The chain has TRBV9 and TRBJ1-2; 7 bases match TRBD1. Germline CDR1 is SGDLS and CDR2 is YYNGEE. With 0 bases clipped from V and 3 bases from J, the junction kept 8 bases outside the gene matches. This CDR3 spans 16 amino acids. The CDR3 nucleotides are TGTGCCAGCAGCGTAGACGAAAGGGGGCCATACTATGGCTACACCTTC. Its protein is CASSVDERGPYYGYTF.

V and J are TRBV4-3 and TRBJ2-5; no clear D gene. The DNA end is a closer match to TRBJ2-7, so the J assignment may be wrong. Germline V lookup: CDR1 LGHNA, CDR2 YSLEER. This CDR3 contains 15 residues. This chain's CDR3 is CASSQAHDEAYEQYF. Written as DNA, the CDR3 is TGCGCCAGCAGCCAAGCTCACGACGAGGCGTACGAGCAGTACTTC.

The V call is TRBV5-1, the J call TRBJ2-7; maybe TRBD1 (6 bases). V was clipped by 0 bases and J by 6 bases, with 13 bases between them. The CDR3 loop spans 14 amino acids. CDR1 and CDR2 from the germline V gene are SGHRS and YFSETQ. The CDR3 DNA reads TGCGCCAGCAGCTTGGAGGACAGCCTGGGCGAGCAGTACTTC. Protein product: CASSLEDSLGEQYF.

Points on this clonotype: A much larger clone is a single base away; this may be a read error. The gene calls are TRBV11-2 and TRBJ2-7; weak D call: TRBD1 (6 bases). The ends were cut back, 5 bases at V and 2 bases at J, with 13 bases in the middle. There are 14 residues in the CDR3. Germline lookup yields CDR1 SGHAT and CDR2 FQNNGV. The CDR3 bases are TGTGCCAGCAGCCCAGGACAGCCAACCTACGAGCAGTACTTC. It yields the protein CASSPGQPTYEQYF.

In regard to this clonotype: Sequence at one end of the junction differs from germline and may be a read error. V and J are TRBV3-1 and TRBJ2-1; 15 bases are shared with TRBD2. This CDR3 has 20 amino acids. Germline V gene lookup returns CDR1 LGHDT and CDR2 YNNKEL (reference sequence). The CDR3 coding sequence is TGTGCCAACAGCCAAGATCGCGGGACTAGCGGGGGGAGCTCCTACAATGAGCAGTTCTTC. Its protein product is CANSQDRGTSGGSSYNEQFF.

V gene TRBV7-8 combines with J gene TRBJ1-1; 7 bases agree with TRBD1. V gave up 5 bases and J gave up 4 bases; unmatched junction bases: 4. CDR3 length: 13 residues. CDR1 SGHVS and CDR2 FQNEAQ come from the germline V gene. CDR3 loop: CASSDTGATEAFF. The CDR3 nucleotides are TGTGCCAGCAGCGACACAGGGGCCACTGAAGCTTTCTTT. Full variable domain (missing parts from reference TRBV7-8 and TRBJ1-1): GAGVSQSPRYKVAKRGQDVALRCDPISGHVSLFWYQQALGQGPEFLTYFQNEAQLDKSGLPSDRFFAERPEGSVSTLKIQRTQQEDSAVYLCASSDTGATEAFFGQGTRLTVV.

V gene TRBV12-3 or TRBV12-4 combines with J gene TRBJ1-2; tentatively, D is TRBD1 (5 bases). The ends were cut back, 4 bases at V and 2 bases at J, with 11 bases in the middle. The CDR3 is made up of 14 amino acids. CDR3 region: CASSYGAQNYGYTF. CDR3 in DNA: TGTGCCAGCAGTTACGGGGCGCAGAACTATGGCTACACCTTC.